This is a list of T cell receptor beta chains from one sample in a study of T cell clones after liver transplantation. Assay: immunoSEQ multiplex PCR; the TCRdb copy retains only in-frame clones and omits some. The table lists about 4,800 clones, 27% of them singletons. What these receptors recognize is not known. The sequenced sample consisted of CD4+ T cells from cultured PBMCs. These TCRs come from a human patient who received a liver transplant. The T cells may come from the graft donor. CDR3s include the opening cysteine and the closing phenylalanine or tryptophan. Fields, in order: clone size, J gene, D gene, V gene, CDR3 protein, CDR3 DNA. D genes are given only for firm matches. Size values are once, few and many counts, or a class for expanded clones, and some rows have none.

clone size: .; J gene: TRBJ1-2; D gene: TRBD1; V gene: TRBV6-1; CDR3 protein: CASTKDRDGGYTF; CDR3 DNA: TGTGCCAGCACCAAGGACAGGGATGGTGGCTACACCTTC
clone size: few; J gene: TRBJ1-5; D gene: .; V gene: TRBV6-1; CDR3 protein: CASQDSREDQPQHF; CDR3 DNA: TGTGCCAGCCAGGATAGTAGGGAGGATCAGCCCCAGCATTTT
clone size: .; J gene: TRBJ2-3; D gene: .; V gene: TRBV11-2; CDR3 protein: CASSSPRLSTDTQYF; CDR3 DNA: TGTGCCAGCAGCTCCCCCCGACTAAGCACAGATACGCAGTATTTT
clone size: .; J gene: TRBJ2-5; D gene: .; V gene: TRBV11-2; CDR3 protein: CASSSMNQETQYF; CDR3 DNA: TGTGCCAGCAGCTCAATGAACCAAGAGACCCAGTACTTC
clone size: .; J gene: TRBJ2-2; D gene: .; V gene: TRBV5-6; CDR3 protein: CASSLAGGPNVRGAVF; CDR3 DNA: TGTGCCAGCAGCTTGGCGGGGGGCCCGAACGTACGAGGAGCTGTTTTT
clone size: few; J gene: TRBJ2-4; D gene: TRBD1; V gene: TRBV11-3; CDR3 protein: CASSKGQGSNIQYF; CDR3 DNA: TGTGCCAGCAGCAAAGGACAGGGTTCAAACATTCAGTACTTC
clone size: .; J gene: TRBJ2-5; D gene: .; V gene: TRBV6-6; CDR3 protein: CASSYNHLQETQYF; CDR3 DNA: TGTGCCAGCAGTTACAACCACCTGCAAGAGACCCAGTACTTC
clone size: once; J gene: TRBJ2-7; D gene: TRBD2; V gene: TRBV9; CDR3 protein: CASSQEAASGRPEQYF; CDR3 DNA: TGTGCCAGCAGCCAAGAGGCGGCTAGCGGGAGGCCCGAGCAGTACTTC
clone size: few; J gene: TRBJ1-1; D gene: .; V gene: TRBV28; CDR3 protein: CATEWVGGTEAFF; CDR3 DNA: TGTGCCACCGAATGGGTGGGGGGCACTGAAGCTTTCTTT
clone size: .; J gene: TRBJ2-3; D gene: .; V gene: TRBV7-8; CDR3 protein: CASSDITDTQYF; CDR3 DNA: TGTGCCAGCAGCGATATCACAGATACGCAGTATTTT
clone size: .; J gene: TRBJ2-7; D gene: .; V gene: TRBV7-4; CDR3 protein: CASSPRIYEQYF; CDR3 DNA: TGTGCCAGCAGTCCCCGCATTTACGAGCAGTACTTC
clone size: few; J gene: TRBJ1-2; D gene: TRBD1; V gene: TRBV6-1; CDR3 protein: CASTFRRDRVYGYTF; CDR3 DNA: TGTGCCAGCACGTTCAGGCGGGACAGGGTGTATGGCTACACCTTC
clone size: medium-sized; J gene: TRBJ2-1; D gene: TRBD1; V gene: TRBV9; CDR3 protein: CASSPGDRDHNEQFF; CDR3 DNA: TGTGCCAGCAGCCCAGGGGACAGGGATCACAATGAGCAGTTCTTC
clone size: .; J gene: TRBJ2-6; D gene: .; V gene: TRBV12-1; CDR3 protein: CASSVDNVLGQSRANVLTF; CDR3 DNA: TGTGCCAGCAGCGTAGATAATGTATTAGGACAAAGTCGGGCCAACGTCCTGACTTTC
clone size: .; J gene: TRBJ2-2; D gene: .; V gene: TRBV5-1; CDR3 protein: CASSQGNGGELFF; CDR3 DNA: TGCGCCAGCAGCCAGGGTAACGGCGGGGAGCTGTTTTTT
clone size: large; J gene: TRBJ2-7; D gene: TRBD1; V gene: TRBV4-2; CDR3 protein: CASSQELKVPGQGFYEQYF; CDR3 DNA: TGTGCCAGCAGCCAAGAGTTGAAAGTACCGGGACAGGGGTTCTACGAGCAGTACTTC
clone size: medium-sized; J gene: TRBJ1-1; D gene: .; V gene: TRBV6-5; CDR3 protein: CASSYIDQGGTEAFF; CDR3 DNA: TGTGCCAGCAGTTATATAGATCAGGGCGGCACTGAAGCTTTCTTT